Below, 29 T cell receptor beta chains from the same sample are listed, as sequenced in a study of T cells in Graves' hyperthyroidism and ophthalmopathy. TCR beta CDR3 regions were amplified from RNA. First-round RT-PCR with HTBI primers amplified the TCR CDR3 region. TCRdb re-analysed the multiplex PCR reads in MiXCR, keeping a single row per CDR3 protein. The data hold about 620,000 distinct CDR3 sequences, with around 16% observed a single time. Sequencing was performed on blood. These receptors originate from a woman in her twenties or thirties with Graves' hyperthyroidism.

With regard to this clonotype: Relative to the germline gene, one junction end is altered; a read error may explain this. The chain joins TRBV5-1 to TRBJ1-2, with D tentatively TRBD1 (6 bases). CDR1 and CDR2 from the germline V gene are SGHRS and YFSETQ. CDR3 length equals 11 residues. In DNA, the CDR3 is TGCGCCAGCACACAGGGATATGGCTACGCCTTC. This translates into CASTQGYGYAF.

This clonotype was seen at least ten times. J is TRBJ1-5 and V is TRBV2; 8 bases are a match to TRBD1. The V segment lost 4 bases and the J segment 4 bases; nucleotides outside the gene matches: 3. The CDR3 has 14 amino acids. Germline lookup yields CDR1 SNHLY and CDR2 FYNNEI. The CDR3, as DNA: TGTGCCAGCAGTGGGACAGGGCGTAATCAGCCCCAGCATTTT. The encoded protein is CASSGTGRNQPQHF.

This clonotype was seen only a few times. This chain uses TRBV5-1 with TRBJ2-7, with 9 positions matching TRBD2. V dropped 0 bases and J dropped 5; count of bases not matched to a gene: 9. The CDR3 is 16 amino acids. CDR1 SGHRS and CDR2 YFSETQ come from the germline V gene. The CDR3 bases are TGCGCCAGCAGCTTGGGATGGCGGGAGGGCCTCGACGAGCAGTACTTC. As protein: CASSLGWREGLDEQYF.

The V gene is TRBV6-1, the J gene TRBJ2-6; no clear D. Trimming took off 6 bases at V and 0 bases at J, with 9 bases between the two ends. The CDR3 is 15 residues long. Germline V gene data show CDR1 as MNHNS and CDR2 as SASEGT. The CDR3 nucleotides read TGTGCCAGCAGGAGACAAGACTCTGGGGCCAACGTCCTGACTTTC. Translation: CASRRQDSGANVLTF.

This clonotype came up many times. This chain uses TRBV20-1 with TRBJ2-7; possible D gene TRBD2, 7 bases. CDR3 size: 14 residues. The V gene's germline CDR1 is DFQATT and CDR2 SNEGSKA (reference sequence). V was cut by 3 bases and J by 4 bases, with 16 bases left in between. The CDR3 loop is CSASASGGKYEQYF. Here the CDR3 DNA reads TGCAGTGCTAGTGCGTCGGGGGGCAAGTACGAGCAGTACTTC.

This chain links TRBV29-1 with TRBJ1-3; TRBD1 matches 7 bases. The J segment lost 0 bases and the V segment lost 6 bases, leaving 8 bases of the junction unmatched. Germline assignment: CDR1 SQVTM and CDR2 ANQGSEA. CDR3 length: 15 amino acids. For the CDR3, the DNA is TGCAGCGTAACCGGGCAGGGGGTCTCTGGAAACACCATATATTTT. It codes for CSVTGQGVSGNTIYF.

This clonotype came up many times. CDR3 region: CASRGDSSYEQYF. The CDR3 region has the DNA TGTGCCAGCCGGGGGGACAGCTCCTACGAGCAGTACTTC. V usage is TRBV28 and J usage is TRBJ2-7; either TRBD1 or TRBD2 may supply D (7 bases each). Germline V lookup: CDR1 MDHEN, CDR2 SYDVKM. There are 13 residues in the CDR3. Trimming removed 8 bases from V and 0 bases from J, with 11 bases in between.

Concerning this clonotype itself: A much larger clone lies a single base off, so this may be a read error. This chain connects TRBV7-2 to TRBJ2-1; 8 nucleotides line up with TRBD2. Germline-derived CDR1 and CDR2 are SGHTA and FQGNSA. CDR3 length: 15 residues. The CDR3 sequence is CASSGESGRPLEQCF. In nucleotides, the CDR3 is TGTGCCAGCAGCGGTGAGAGCGGGAGACCCTTGGAGCAGTGCTTC.

This clonotype was picked up many times. V is TRBV28 and J is TRBJ2-7; TRBD1 aligns across 7 bases. Germline loops: CDR1 MDHEN, CDR2 SYDVKM. The trim removed 3 bases at V and 5 bases at J, leaving 13 bases unmatched. The CDR3 extends over 16 amino acids. The CDR3 is CASSLGSTGLRHEQYF. The CDR3 DNA reads TGTGCCAGCAGTTTGGGATCGACAGGGCTGAGGCACGAGCAGTACTTC.

With respect to this clonotype: One base away lies a much larger clone, so this may be a sequencing read error. Here the CDR3 omits its conserved ending phenylalanine or tryptophan, so a read error is the likely source. This chain connects TRBV15 to TRBJ2-7; no clear D gene. The CDR3 covers 13 residues. The germline CDR1 and CDR2 sequences are LNHNV and YYDKDF (reference sequence). Trimming cost V 0 bases and J 2 bases, with 5 bases left between them. The CDR3 DNA follows: TGTGCCACCAGCAGAGATCGGACCTACGAGCAGTACCTC. Translating gives CATSRDRTYEQYL.

This clonotype was counted a few times. V and J are TRBV15 and TRBJ1-6, with unresolved D. Germline V gene data show CDR1 as LNHNV and CDR2 as YYDKDF (reference sequence). V was shortened by 1 base and J by 10 bases, with 8 bases between the two germline ends. This CDR3 has 13 residues. CDR3 DNA: TGTGCCACCAGCAGAGGGAATGACTCACCCCTCCACTTT. Translated, it gives CATSRGNDSPLHF.

This clonotype was found a few times. The chain is built from TRBV15 and TRBJ1-2; possible D gene TRBD1, 6 bases. Trimming stripped 3 bases from V and 8 bases from J, with 19 bases between. Germline lookup yields CDR1 LNHNV and CDR2 YYDKDF (reference sequence). The CDR3 extends over 15 amino acids. The DNA of the CDR3 is TGTGCCACCAGCAGTCTAGCTGCGGGGGGCGGAGGCTACACCTTC. It codes for CATSSLAAGGGGYTF. The full variable domain, with the rest looked up from reference TRBV15 and TRBJ1-2, is DAMVIQNPRYQVTQFGKPVTLSCSQTLNHNVMYWYQQKSSQAPKLLFHYYDKDFNNEADTPDNFQSRRPNTSFCFLDIRSPGLGDTAMYLCATSSLAAGGGGYTFGSGTRLTVV.

This clonotype appeared many times. This chain links TRBV20-1 with TRBJ1-1; D is ambiguous. CDR3 size: 14 residues. Trimming removed 1 base at V and 3 bases at J, with 12 bases between. Germline values: CDR1 DFQATT, CDR2 SNEGSKA (reference sequence). CDR3: CSARALMQDTEAFF. Written as DNA, the CDR3 is TGCAGTGCTAGAGCGCTTATGCAGGACACTGAAGCTTTCTTT.

The rearrangement links TRBV14 to TRBJ2-3; the D is unclear. The germline V gene has CDR1 SGHDN and CDR2 FVKESK. Trimming cost V 4 bases and J 2 bases, with 10 bases left between them. CDR3 size: 14 residues. CDR3 coding DNA: TGTGCCAGCAGCCGTCAGCGACACACAGATACGCAGTATTTT. Residues: CASSRQRHTDTQYF.

The sample holds many counts of this clonotype. The chain couples TRBV3-1 to TRBJ2-7; 7 bases map to TRBD2. Germline loops: CDR1 LGHDT, CDR2 YNNKEL (reference sequence). This CDR3 has 11 residues. V lost 8 bases, J lost 6 bases, and 4 bases stayed unmatched. In DNA, the CDR3 is TGTGCCAGCGCGGGAGCGGCCGAGCAGTACTTC. Its protein product is CASAGAAEQYF.

The rearrangement links TRBV12-3 or TRBV12-4 to TRBJ1-1; D gene unclear. Trimming took 4 bases from V and 11 from J, leaving 14 bases between them. This CDR3 is 12 amino acids long. This chain's CDR3 is CASSWGRSVAFF. In nucleotides, the CDR3 is TGTGCCAGCAGTTGGGGTAGGTCCGTGGCTTTCTTT.

This clonotype has at least ten counts. J is TRBJ2-7 and V is TRBV30; a weak D match, TRBD2 (6 bases). Per germline, CDR1 GTSNPN and CDR2 SVGIG (reference sequence). V lost 0 bases and J 7 bases, leaving 19 bases between the germline ends. CDR3 size: 15 residues. Here the CDR3 DNA reads TGTGCCTGGAGTGTAAAGGGACTCAAGTACGTGGAGCAGTACTTC. It yields the protein CAWSVKGLKYVEQYF.

Only a few counts were recorded for this clonotype. The chain couples TRBV6-1 to TRBJ1-5; TRBD1 aligns across 10 bases. Germline V gives CDR1 MNHNS, CDR2 SASEGT. The CDR3 extends over 13 amino acids. The junction had 3 bases not matched to a gene; V was cut back by 7 bases and J by 6 bases. The CDR3 nucleotides read TGTGCCAGCACCGGGACAGGGGTTCAGCCCCAGCATTTT. Translating gives CASTGTGVQPQHF.

The chain is built from TRBV4-3 and TRBJ1-2, with TRBD1 matching over 7 bases. This CDR3 region has 15 residues. Germline V gives CDR1 LGHNA, CDR2 YSLEER. V gave up 4 bases and J gave up 0 bases; unmatched junction bases: 5. The CDR3 protein is CASSRQTGSNYGYTF. The DNA of the CDR3 is TGCGCCAGCAGCCGGCAGACAGGGTCTAACTATGGCTACACCTTC.

The chain uses TRBV20-1 and TRBJ2-5; D gene unclear. Germline V lookup: CDR1 DFQATT, CDR2 SNEGSKA (reference sequence). Trimming cost V 3 bases and J 3 bases, with 8 bases left between them. The CDR3 consists of 12 residues. In nucleotides, the CDR3 is TGCAGTGCTAGTTATATTAAAGAGACCCAGTACTTC. This encodes CSASYIKETQYF.

This clonotype was detected ten times or more. The CDR3 DNA reads as TGTGCCAGCAGTTTGGGACACTTCTACGAGCAGTACTTC. Residues: CASSLGHFYEQYF. The gene calls are TRBV12-3 or TRBV12-4 and TRBJ2-7; possibly TRBD1 for D (6 bases). This CDR3 contains 13 residues. The V gene lost 3 bases and the J gene lost 3 bases, with 9 bases spanning the gap.

This clonotype was observed many times. The chain has TRBV9 and TRBJ2-3, with 9 positions matching TRBD1. V dropped 3 bases and J dropped 4; count of bases not matched to a gene: 3. CDR3 length: 14 residues. Germline lookup yields CDR1 SGDLS and CDR2 YYNGEE. CDR3 residues: CASSAWTGADTQYF. The DNA of the CDR3 is TGTGCCAGCAGCGCTTGGACAGGGGCAGATACGCAGTATTTT.

This clonotype was seen many times. This chain links TRBV27 with TRBJ2-1, with 7 bases matching TRBD1. V shed 8 bases, J shed 0 bases, and the junction held 7 bases outside the gene matches. CDR1 is MNHEY, CDR2 SMNVEV, per germline (reference sequence). CDR3 size: 15 residues. Here the CDR3 reads CASWTGLSSYNEQFF. The CDR3 DNA reads TGTGCCAGCTGGACAGGTTTGAGCTCCTACAATGAGCAGTTCTTC.

In this sample, this clonotype turned up once. The chain recombines TRBV5-1 with TRBJ2-7; 7 bases line up with TRBD1. Germline CDR1 and CDR2: SGHRS and YFSETQ. Trimming at V came to 4 bases and at J to 0 bases, leaving 16 bases not matched to a gene. The CDR3 is made up of 18 amino acids. This CDR3 is CASSRFSTTGAFSYEQYF. The CDR3 DNA follows: TGCGCCAGCAGCCGCTTCTCGACCACAGGGGCTTTCTCCTACGAGCAGTACTTC.

This clonotype showed up many times. V and J are TRBV3-1 and TRBJ1-5; D ambiguous. This CDR3 is 12 amino acids long. V lost 6 bases to trimming and J lost 3 bases, with 6 bases between them. CDR1 is LGHDT, CDR2 YNNKEL, per germline (reference sequence). Here the CDR3 DNA reads TGTGCCAGCAGTGCAGACAATCAGCCCCAGCATTTT. This translates into CASSADNQPQHF. Complete variable domain (other parts from reference TRBV3-1 and TRBJ1-5): DTAVSQTPKYLVTQMGNDKSIKCEQNLGHDTMYWYKQDSKKFLKIMFSYNNKELIINETVPNRFSPKSPDKAHLNLHINSLELGDSAVYFCASSADNQPQHFGDGTRLSIL.

This clonotype was observed at least ten times. This chain uses TRBV7-2 with TRBJ2-4; D gene uncertain. The CDR3 covers 15 residues. V was clipped by 3 bases and J by 0 bases, with 9 bases between them. Germline assignment: CDR1 SGHTA and CDR2 FQGNSA. CDR3: CASSFDLRAKNIQYF. CDR3 coding DNA: TGTGCCAGCAGCTTCGACTTGAGAGCCAAAAACATTCAGTACTTC.

In its sample, this clonotype was seen many times. V gene TRBV12-3 or TRBV12-4 combines with J gene TRBJ2-7; tentative D call: TRBD2 (5 bases). This CDR3 contains 14 residues. V was shortened by 4 bases and J by 5 bases, with 15 bases between the two germline ends. The CDR3 sequence is CASSSSLSRDEQYF. CDR3 DNA: TGTGCCAGCAGTTCTAGTTTGTCGCGGGACGAGCAGTACTTC.

This rearrangement joins TRBV3-1 to TRBJ2-2; no clear D. Germline assignment: CDR1 LGHDT and CDR2 YNNKEL (reference sequence). The CDR3 runs to 12 residues. V shed 2 bases and J shed 5 bases, with 3 bases lying between them. CDR3: CASSQMTGELFF. The CDR3, as DNA: TGTGCCAGCAGCCAAATGACCGGGGAGCTGTTTTTT.

This clonotype was seen many times. The V gene is TRBV6-1, the J gene TRBJ2-7, with 10 bases that match TRBD2. The CDR3 is made up of 13 amino acids. Germline trimming cut 4 bases from V and 3 bases from J; bases unmatched to any gene: 0. CDR1 MNHNS and CDR2 SASEGT come from the germline V gene. The CDR3 is CASSASGSYEQYF. Written as DNA, the CDR3 is TGTGCCAGCAGTGCTAGCGGGAGCTACGAGCAGTACTTC.